A selection of T cell receptor beta chains follows, all from one sample in a study of brain T cells in children with intractable seizures. Method: immunoSEQ multiplex PCR; TCRdb's copy keeps in-frame clones and lacks some. The sample consists of a few hundred thousand clones, over 90% of them appearing once. This material consisted of peripheral blood, taken 4 to 5 months after surgery. These receptors were taken from a boy in the first two years of life with tuberous sclerosis and intractable seizures. CDR3s include the opening cysteine and the closing phenylalanine or tryptophan. D genes are given only for firm matches. Size tells how often a clone was seen (once, few, many) or the class of an expanded clone, and some rows leave it out.

abundance: once; d_gene: NA; j_gene: TRBJ2-2; v_gene: TRBV24-1; CDR3aa: CATSDLLAGGSGNTGELFF; CDR3nt: TGTGCCACCAGTGATTTGCTTGCGGGTGGTTCAGGGAACACCGGGGAGCTGTTTTTT
abundance: NA; d_gene: TRBD1; j_gene: TRBJ1-4; v_gene: TRBV19; CDR3aa: CASSRPGTGMAMEKLFF; CDR3nt: TGTGCCAGTAGTCGTCCCGGGACAGGGATGGCTATGGAAAAACTGTTTTTT
abundance: NA; d_gene: NA; j_gene: TRBJ2-1; v_gene: TRBV14; CDR3aa: CASSPYYNEQFF; CDR3nt: TGTGCCAGCAGCCCTTACTACAATGAGCAGTTCTTC
abundance: NA; d_gene: TRBD2; j_gene: TRBJ2-1; v_gene: TRBV5-4; CDR3aa: CASGLAGVQFF; CDR3nt: TGTGCCAGCGGCCTAGCGGGAGTGCAGTTCTTC
abundance: NA; d_gene: NA; j_gene: TRBJ1-1; v_gene: TRBV19; CDR3aa: CASSPLTLTEAFF; CDR3nt: TGTGCCAGTAGTCCCCTGACCCTCACTGAAGCTTTCTTT
abundance: NA; d_gene: TRBD2; j_gene: TRBJ2-7; v_gene: TRBV27; CDR3aa: CAPILQPGLAGGNAYEQYF; CDR3nt: TGTGCCCCGATCCTTCAGCCAGGACTAGCGGGAGGTAATGCCTACGAGCAGTACTTC
abundance: few; d_gene: NA; j_gene: TRBJ1-5; v_gene: TRBV9; CDR3aa: CASSPALGNQPQHF; CDR3nt: TGTGCCAGCAGCCCTGCTCTAGGAAATCAGCCCCAGCATTTT
abundance: once; d_gene: TRBD2; j_gene: TRBJ2-1; v_gene: TRBV11-3; CDR3aa: CASSVATSGGHNEQFF; CDR3nt: TGTGCCAGCAGCGTAGCGACTAGCGGGGGCCACAATGAGCAGTTCTTC
abundance: NA; d_gene: TRBD1; j_gene: TRBJ2-7; v_gene: TRBV15; CDR3aa: CATSRVATGWHEQYF; CDR3nt: TGTGCCACCAGCAGAGTTGCGACAGGGTGGCACGAGCAGTACTTC
abundance: NA; d_gene: NA; j_gene: TRBJ1-1; v_gene: TRBV6-5; CDR3aa: CASSYPGSEAFF; CDR3nt: TGTGCCAGCAGTTACCCTGGGTCTGAAGCTTTCTTT
abundance: NA; d_gene: NA; j_gene: TRBJ2-1; v_gene: TRBV10-3; CDR3aa: CAISDGGLNEQFF; CDR3nt: TGTGCCATCAGTGACGGGGGATTAAATGAGCAGTTCTTC
abundance: NA; d_gene: TRBD2; j_gene: TRBJ2-5; v_gene: TRBV6-2/TRBV6-3; CDR3aa: CASSYVRGGAEETQYF; CDR3nt: TGTGCCAGCAGTTACGTCCGCGGGGGGGCTGAAGAGACCCAGTACTTC
abundance: NA; d_gene: NA; j_gene: TRBJ1-4; v_gene: TRBV7-9; CDR3aa: CASSRRDGINEKLFF; CDR3nt: TGTGCCAGCAGCCGACGGGACGGAATTAATGAAAAACTGTTTTTT
abundance: NA; d_gene: NA; j_gene: TRBJ2-5; v_gene: TRBV13; CDR3aa: CASSHRASGYQETQYF; CDR3nt: TGTGCCAGCAGCCATCGGGCTAGTGGGTATCAAGAGACCCAGTACTTC
abundance: NA; d_gene: TRBD1; j_gene: TRBJ1-5; v_gene: TRBV24-1; CDR3aa: CAPQGAGQPQHF; CDR3nt: TGTGCCCCACAGGGGGCCGGTCAGCCCCAGCATTTT
abundance: once; d_gene: NA; j_gene: TRBJ2-7; v_gene: TRBV5-4; CDR3aa: CASKQGRGAQLGEQYF; CDR3nt: TGTGCCAGCAAACAGGGGAGGGGAGCCCAATTAGGCGAGCAGTACTTC
abundance: NA; d_gene: NA; j_gene: TRBJ2-7; v_gene: TRBV5-1; CDR3aa: CASSPYFSRSYEQYF; CDR3nt: TGCGCCAGCAGCCCCTACTTCTCCCGCTCCTACGAGCAGTACTTC
abundance: NA; d_gene: NA; j_gene: TRBJ1-3; v_gene: TRBV9; CDR3aa: CASSGTPSGNTIYF; CDR3nt: TGTGCCAGCAGCGGGACACCCTCTGGAAACACCATATATTTT
abundance: NA; d_gene: NA; j_gene: TRBJ2-7; v_gene: TRBV2; CDR3aa: CASKEHREGRSYEQYF; CDR3nt: TGTGCCAGCAAGGAACACAGGGAGGGAAGATCCTACGAGCAGTACTTC
abundance: NA; d_gene: NA; j_gene: TRBJ1-3; v_gene: TRBV6-6; CDR3aa: CASTPPGGNTIYF; CDR3nt: TGTGCCAGCACCCCTCCGGGGGGAAACACCATATATTTT
abundance: NA; d_gene: NA; j_gene: TRBJ1-1; v_gene: TRBV30; CDR3aa: CAWSSPSSGRTEAFF; CDR3nt: TGTGCCTGGAGTTCTCCCTCTTCGGGGCGGACTGAAGCTTTCTTT
abundance: NA; d_gene: NA; j_gene: TRBJ2-7; v_gene: TRBV3-1/TRBV3-2; CDR3aa: CASSQGNRDWIGEQYF; CDR3nt: TGTGCCAGCAGCCAAGGGAACCGGGACTGGATCGGCGAGCAGTACTTC
abundance: NA; d_gene: TRBD1; j_gene: TRBJ1-2; v_gene: TRBV29-1; CDR3aa: CSVVATDRGPRGYTF; CDR3nt: TGCAGCGTTGTAGCAACGGACAGGGGGCCCCGGGGCTACACCTTC
abundance: NA; d_gene: NA; j_gene: TRBJ2-2; v_gene: TRBV9; CDR3aa: CASSVDGWRTGELFF; CDR3nt: TGTGCCAGCAGCGTAGATGGCTGGCGGACCGGGGAGCTGTTTTTT
abundance: few; d_gene: NA; j_gene: TRBJ2-1; v_gene: TRBV5-5; CDR3aa: CASSLAEGPPSYNEQFF; CDR3nt: TGTGCCAGCAGCTTGGCCGAGGGACCCCCCTCCTACAATGAGCAGTTCTTC
abundance: NA; d_gene: TRBD1; j_gene: TRBJ1-2; v_gene: TRBV10-3; CDR3aa: CAISEWDSYGYTF; CDR3nt: TGTGCCATCAGTGAGTGGGACAGCTATGGCTACACCTTC
abundance: NA; d_gene: TRBD2; j_gene: TRBJ2-1; v_gene: TRBV6-5; CDR3aa: CASSYLAGGPSEQFF; CDR3nt: TGTGCCAGCAGTTACTTGGCGGGGGGGCCGTCTGAGCAGTTCTTC
abundance: NA; d_gene: NA; j_gene: TRBJ1-4; v_gene: TRBV9; CDR3aa: CASSGLDEKLFF; CDR3nt: TGTGCCAGCAGCGGACTAGATGAAAAACTGTTTTTT
abundance: NA; d_gene: NA; j_gene: TRBJ1-1; v_gene: TRBV5-1; CDR3aa: CASSFLGADTEAFF; CDR3nt: TGCGCCAGCAGCTTTTTGGGGGCGGACACTGAAGCTTTCTTT
abundance: NA; d_gene: NA; j_gene: TRBJ1-1; v_gene: TRBV7-4; CDR3aa: CASSSLGPGGTEAFF; CDR3nt: TGTGCCAGCAGCTCCCTGGGGCCGGGGGGAACTGAAGCTTTCTTT
abundance: once; d_gene: TRBD1; j_gene: TRBJ1-4; v_gene: TRBV19; CDR3aa: CARSPGQQNEKLFF; CDR3nt: TGTGCCCGATCGCCGGGACAGCAGAATGAAAAACTGTTTTTT